Below are 23 T cell receptor beta chains sequenced from a single sample in a study of T cell responses to AZD1222 COVID-19 vaccine. TCRdb's table, derived via immunoSEQ multiplex PCR, lists solely in-frame clones and lacks some. In the table there are about 180,000 clones, roughly nine tenths of which are singletons. The source material was peripheral blood, sampled on day 0 of AZD1222 vaccination. These receptors all stem from an adult in good health.

The rearrangement joins TRBV4-1 to TRBJ1-2, with D possibly matching TRBD1 (5 bases). Germline CDR1 and CDR2: MGHRA and YSYEKL. There are 16 residues in the CDR3. V was shortened by 0 bases and J by 0 bases, with 11 bases between the two germline ends. As DNA, the CDR3 is TGCGCCAGCAGCCAAGATCGAAGGGGAGCTAACTATGGCTACACCTTC. Its protein is CASSQDRRGANYGYTF.

The chain joins TRBV6-1 to TRBJ1-5; no reliable D call. V lost 3 bases, J lost 0 bases, and 6 bases lay in between. The germline CDR1 and CDR2 sequences are MNHNS and SASEGT. The length of the CDR3 is 14 residues. The CDR3 DNA is TGTGCCAGCAGTGACCCAAATAGCAATCAGCCCCAGCATTTT. Its translation is CASSDPNSNQPQHF.

V and J are TRBV5-1 and TRBJ2-1; no clear D gene. CDR1 is SGHRS and CDR2 is YFSETQ in the germline V gene. V lost 0 bases and J lost 0, with 7 bases in between. The length of the CDR3 is 15 residues. CDR3: CASSLGGSSYNEQFF. The CDR3 DNA reads TGCGCCAGCAGCTTGGGGGGTAGCTCCTACAATGAGCAGTTCTTC.

This chain uses TRBV7-9 with TRBJ2-7; D is uncertain. V shed 2 bases and J shed 3 bases, with 8 bases lying between them. Per the germline V gene, CDR1 is SEHNR and CDR2 is FQNEAQ (reference sequence). The CDR3 extends over 13 amino acids. The CDR3 nucleotides are TGTGCCAGCAGCTTAAACAGCCACTACGAGCAGTACTTC. The encoded protein is CASSLNSHYEQYF.

The V gene is TRBV28, the J gene TRBJ2-7; D possibly uses TRBD1 or TRBD2 (5 bases each). The CDR3 is 14 residues long. Trimming removed 1 base from V and 3 bases from J, with 10 bases in between. CDR1 MDHEN and CDR2 SYDVKM come from the germline V gene. The CDR3 coding sequence is TGTGCCAGCAGTTTATCGGGACGGAGCTACGAGCAGTACTTC. This codes for CASSLSGRSYEQYF.

The rearrangement joins TRBV30 to TRBJ1-2; unclear D gene. V was shortened by 8 bases and J by 4 bases, with 20 bases between the two germline ends. This CDR3 region has 14 residues. Looked up from germline, CDR1 is GTSNPN and CDR2 is SVGIG (reference sequence). CDR3 in DNA: TGTGCCATGCAGGCGGGGAACGGGGTCTATGGCTACACCTTC. The encoded protein is CAMQAGNGVYGYTF.

The chain combines TRBV9 with TRBJ2-7, with a possible D match to TRBD2 (6 bases). The CDR3 consists of 14 residues. Germline V gene sequence: CDR1 SGDLS, CDR2 YYNGEE. V was clipped by 4 bases and J by 7 bases, with 18 bases between them. This chain's CDR3 is CASSPGTPAGEQYF. The CDR3 nucleotides read TGTGCCAGCAGCCCCGGGACTCCGGCGGGGGAGCAGTACTTC.

The chain uses TRBV12-3 or TRBV12-4 and TRBJ1-5; possible D gene TRBD1, 5 bases. V was pared by 3 bases and J by 11 bases, with 14 bases between. CDR3 length: 13 residues. The CDR3 nucleotides read TGTGCCAGCAGTTTTTGGGGACCTCTCACCCAGCATTTT. It is translated as CASSFWGPLTQHF.

The chain links TRBV7-9 to TRBJ2-7; D is ambiguous. The ends were cut back, 1 base at V and 6 bases at J, with 4 bases in the middle. This CDR3 is built from 11 residues. The germline gives CDR1 SEHNR, CDR2 FQNEAQ (reference sequence). In DNA, the CDR3 is TGTGCCAGCAGCTTAGTGGGCGAGCAGTACTTC. It specifies CASSLVGEQYF.

The chain is built from TRBV6-4 and TRBJ2-3; D unresolved. The CDR3 is 13 amino acids. Germline CDR1 reads MRHNA; CDR2 reads SNTAGT. The V and J ends lost 3 bases and 5 bases respectively, with 9 bases between them. CDR3 residues: CASSEAERDTQYF. The CDR3 bases are TGTGCCAGCAGTGAGGCGGAGCGAGATACGCAGTATTTT.

The chain is built from TRBV3-1 (or the pseudogene TRBV3-2) and TRBJ2-7; D may correspond to TRBD1 or TRBD2 (6 bases each). The CDR3 spans 15 residues. With 1 base removed from V and 5 bases from J, the gap between germline ends came to 15 bases. CDR1 LGHDT and CDR2 YNNKEL come from the germline V gene (reference sequence). The CDR3 bases are TGTGCCAGCAGCCAAGCTCCGGGGGCGGCCCACGAGCAGTACTTC. Its protein product is CASSQAPGAAHEQYF.

This chain links TRBV24-1 with TRBJ1-2; 9 bases are shared with TRBD1. V lost 3 bases, J lost 5 bases, and 3 bases stayed unmatched. This CDR3 is built from 14 residues. Germline-derived CDR1 and CDR2 are KGHDR and SFDVKD. The CDR3 spells CATSDPGQGYGYTF. CDR3 nucleotide sequence: TGTGCCACCAGTGATCCGGGACAGGGATATGGCTACACCTTC.

The V and J genes are TRBV7-2 and TRBJ2-3; 7 bases are a match to TRBD2. The CDR3 totals 14 residues. Germline CDR1 is SGHTA and CDR2 is FQGNSA. V lost 5 bases to trimming and J lost 2 bases; unmatched junction nucleotides: 4. The CDR3, as DNA: TGTGCCAGCAGCCTTCGGGGGGACACAGATACGCAGTATTTT. Translated: CASSLRGDTDTQYF. Full variable domain (missing parts from reference TRBV7-2 and TRBJ2-3): GAGVSQSPSNKVTEKGKDVELRCDPISGHTALYWYRQSLGQGLEFLIYFQGNSAPDKSGLPSDRFSAERTGGSVSTLTIQRTQQEDSAVYLCASSLRGDTDTQYFGPGTRLTVL.

The chain employs TRBV5-6 and TRBJ1-2; D is possibly TRBD1 (5 bases). This CDR3 contains 15 residues. Trimming took off 4 bases at V and 3 bases at J, with 16 bases between the two ends. CDR1 SGHDT and CDR2 YYEEEE come from the germline V gene. The CDR3 DNA is TGTGCCAGCAGCCAAAGACGGGGGAGAGACTATGGCTACACCTTC. Protein product: CASSQRRGRDYGYTF.

The chain has TRBV5-1 and TRBJ2-5, with D perhaps TRBD2 (5 bases). This CDR3 contains 14 residues. The ends were cut back, 4 bases at V and 5 bases at J, with 15 bases in the middle. Germline V lookup: CDR1 SGHRS, CDR2 YFSETQ. CDR3 in DNA: TGCGCCAGCAGCATTGGACCCCGAGGGGAGACCCAGTACTTC. As protein: CASSIGPRGETQYF. Complete variable domain (other parts from reference TRBV5-1 and TRBJ2-5): KAGVTQTPRYLIKTRGQQVTLSCSPISGHRSVSWYQQTPGQGLQFLFEYFSETQRNKGNFPGRFSGRQFSNSRSEMNVSTLELGDSALYLCASSIGPRGETQYFGPGTRLLVL.

This clone has only a few counts. The chain uses TRBV27 and TRBJ2-5, with 7 bases identical to TRBD1. The CDR3 covers 16 residues. Germline lookup yields CDR1 MNHEY and CDR2 SMNVEV (reference sequence). The V gene end was trimmed by 6 bases and the J gene end by 5 bases; junction bases not matched to a gene: 15. CDR3 in amino acids: CASSHRDRYFQETQYF. The CDR3, as DNA: TGTGCCAGCAGCCACCGGGACAGATACTTCCAGGAGACCCAGTACTTC.

V is TRBV4-1 and J is TRBJ2-7; a possible D gene is TRBD1 (7 bases). CDR3 length: 14 residues. The germline V gene has CDR1 MGHRA and CDR2 YSYEKL. V lost 1 base to trimming and J lost 4 bases, with 11 bases between them. The CDR3 region has the DNA TGCGCCAGCAGCCAAGGCGCAGGGGGGTACGAGCAGTACTTC. Translated: CASSQGAGGYEQYF.

The rearrangement links TRBV5-4 to TRBJ1-1, with D maybe TRBD1 (6 bases). The CDR3 extends over 13 amino acids. Germline V gene lookup returns CDR1 SGHNT and CDR2 YYREEE (reference sequence). V was cut by 0 bases and J by 7 bases, with 10 bases left in between. The CDR3 sequence is CASSLVGGLEAFF. For the CDR3, the DNA is TGTGCCAGCAGCTTGGTAGGGGGTCTTGAAGCTTTCTTT.

The chain carries TRBV27 and TRBJ1-2; D is perhaps TRBD1 (5 bases). CDR1 is MNHEY and CDR2 is SMNVEV in the germline V gene (reference sequence). V was clipped by 10 bases and J by 7 bases, with 25 bases between them. The CDR3 extends over 15 amino acids. The CDR3 reads CATKGYGAPFRGYTF. The CDR3 bases are TGTGCCACCAAAGGGTACGGGGCGCCATTCCGTGGCTACACCTTC.

The chain couples TRBV28 to TRBJ1-2, with D uncertain. Germline V gene lookup returns CDR1 MDHEN and CDR2 SYDVKM. This CDR3 has 14 residues. V lost 6 bases and J 7 bases, leaving 18 bases between the germline ends. The CDR3 nucleotides read TGTGCCAGCAGCCTCGACACCTCGGTCGGTGGCTACACCTTC. Residues: CASSLDTSVGGYTF.

J is TRBJ1-3 and V is TRBV15; 8 nucleotides agree with TRBD1. Germline V gene sequence: CDR1 LNHNV, CDR2 YYDKDF (reference sequence). This CDR3 is 15 amino acids long. After removal of 0 bases from V and 4 bases from J, the junction contained 2 bases not matched to a gene. The CDR3 is CATSRDTGGGNTIYF. The CDR3 DNA sequence: TGTGCCACCAGCAGAGATACAGGGGGAGGAAACACCATATATTTT.

J is TRBJ2-1 and V is TRBV6-2 or TRBV6-3, with D possibly matching TRBD2 (5 bases). The CDR3 runs to 16 residues. In germline, CDR1 is MNHEY, CDR2 SVGEGT. V was cut by 6 bases and J by 6 bases, with 21 bases left in between. CDR3 protein: CASSSARRRMGNEQFF. CDR3 coding DNA: TGTGCCAGCAGCTCAGCCCGGAGGAGAATGGGCAATGAGCAGTTCTTC.

The chain has TRBV2 and TRBJ2-5; no clear D. The CDR3 spans 12 residues. Germline V gene data show CDR1 as SNHLY and CDR2 as FYNNEI. V lost 10 bases and J lost 4, with 13 bases in between. The chain's CDR3 is CATRELGETQYF. In DNA, the CDR3 is TGTGCCACCCGTGAGTTGGGAGAGACCCAGTACTTC. Full variable domain (rest looked up from reference TRBV2 and TRBJ2-5): EPEVTQTPSHQVTQMGQEVILRCVPISNHLYFYWYRQILGQKVEFLVSFYNNEISEKSEIFDDQFSVERPDGSNFTLKIRSTKLEDSAMYFCATRELGETQYFGPGTRLLVL.